The clone carrying this TCR beta chain has only one observation. This sample is drawn from a study of chemoradiotherapy in HPV16-positive cancers. This CDR3 spans 12 amino acids. V gave up 0 bases and J gave up 8 bases, with 5 bases separating them. Germline V gene sequence: CDR1 SGHRS, CDR2 YFSETQ. Profiled with immunoSEQ multiplex PCR; TCRdb holds only in-frame clones, not every one. The data hold 40,000 to 65,000 clones, with over 85% observed a single time. This receptor was identified in a human donor with HPV-associated anogenital cancer. The chain uses TRBV5-1 and TRBJ2-2; D gene uncertain. The input for sequencing was blood, taken from a patient who underwent chemoradiotherapy. The CDR3 region is CASSLGSGELFF. The CDR3 DNA reads as TGCGCCAGCAGCTTGGGGTCAGGGGAGCTGTTTTTT.